This T cell receptor (beta chain) was sequenced during a study of T cell repertoires in ileal Crohn's disease. Noted time point: neoterminal ileum biopsy at postoperative endoscopy, about 6 months after surgery. CDR3 length equals 15 residues. The V gene's germline CDR1 is GTSNPN and CDR2 SVGIG (reference sequence). V lost 0 bases, J lost 0 bases, and 11 bases lay in between. Assay: immunoSEQ multiplex PCR; the TCRdb copy retains only in-frame clones and omits some. The sample has around 3,100 clones, approximately 86% seen once. V gene TRBV30 combines with J gene TRBJ1-1; possibly TRBD1 for D (5 bases). The sequenced material came from ileal tissue. The sequence was obtained from an adult with Crohn's disease. The CDR3 DNA sequence: TGTGCCTGGAGTGTACGGCAGGGAGTGAACACTGAAGCTTTCTTT. It specifies CAWSVRQGVNTEAFF.